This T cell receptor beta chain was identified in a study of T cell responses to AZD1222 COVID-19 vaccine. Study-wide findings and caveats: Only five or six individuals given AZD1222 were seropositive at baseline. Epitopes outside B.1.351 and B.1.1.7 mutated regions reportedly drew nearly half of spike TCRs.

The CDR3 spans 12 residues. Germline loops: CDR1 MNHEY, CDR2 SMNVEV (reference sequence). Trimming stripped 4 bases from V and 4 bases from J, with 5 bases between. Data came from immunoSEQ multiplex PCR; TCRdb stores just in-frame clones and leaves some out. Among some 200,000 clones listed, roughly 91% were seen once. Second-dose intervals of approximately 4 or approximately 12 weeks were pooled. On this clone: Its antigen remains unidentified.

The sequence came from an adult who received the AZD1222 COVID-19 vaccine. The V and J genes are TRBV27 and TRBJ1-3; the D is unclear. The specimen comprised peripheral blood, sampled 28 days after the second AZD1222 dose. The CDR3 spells CASSSPGNTIYF. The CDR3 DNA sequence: TGTGCCAGCAGTTCGCCGGGAAACACCATATATTTT.